This T cell receptor beta chain is from a study of T cell repertoires in cytomegalovirus infection. Background on the study: Selected CMV epitopes included recently identified HLA-C-restricted ones as well as well-studied HLA-B-restricted ones. CMV infection together with matching HLA type was indicated by public TCR beta signatures. Study-level findings and limits: Ex vivo responses were dominated by HLA-C-restricted CMV-specific TCR beta clonotypes.

TCRdb recomputed calls from the reads with MiXCR, one row per CDR3 protein. The table lists about 920,000 distinct CDR3 sequences, around 30% of them singletons. Ten or more counts support this clonotype. No antigen is known for it. V was trimmed by 5 bases and J by 3 bases, leaving 13 bases between them. This CDR3 contains 14 residues. Germline assignment: CDR1 SGHTA and CDR2 FQGTGA. The TCR comes from a human donor in good health (CMV status not recorded). Some clones in this sample may be carry-over from other donors' samples. The rearrangement links TRBV7-3 to TRBJ1-1, with D uncertain. This material consisted of cultured CD8+ T cells from PBMCs, taken from culture after CMV antigen stimulation. The chain's CDR3 is CASSPSPGYTEAFF. As DNA, the CDR3 is TGTGCCAGCAGCCCCTCACCGGGGTACACTGAAGCTTTCTTT.